These 12 T cell receptor beta chains originate from one sample sequenced in a study of T cells after yellow fever vaccination. TCRdb redid the calling of the 5' RACE reads with MiXCR, one entry per CDR3 protein. The sample holds 170,000 or so distinct CDR3 sequences, approximately 6.2% seen once. This specimen was CD4+ T cells sorted from PBMCs, taken on the day of the first yellow fever vaccination. The receptor source for this set is a man aged 18 to 30 who received the YFV17D yellow fever vaccine.

In this sample, this clonotype turned up many times. This sequence joins TRBV5-5 and TRBJ2-2; D uncertain. The CDR3 consists of 13 residues. Trimming cost V 1 base and J 8 bases, with 9 bases left between them. Per the germline V gene, CDR1 is SGHKS and CDR2 is YYEKEE (reference sequence). In nucleotides, the CDR3 is TGTGCCAGCAGCTTGTCCGGGTTGGGGGAGCTGTTTTTT. It encodes CASSLSGLGELFF.

The genes are TRBV12-3 or TRBV12-4 and TRBJ2-5; the D call may be TRBD1 or TRBD2 (6 bases each). Between the trimmed V and J ends, which lost 9 bases and 5 bases, there was a span of 19 bases. The CDR3 runs 14 residues. CDR3 in DNA: TGTGCCAGTAATACCGGGGGCGGCTTGGAGACCCAGTACTTC. Protein product: CASNTGGGLETQYF.

CDR3 nucleotides: TGCAGTGCTAGTAGCCAGCCAACTAATGAAAAACTGTTTTTT. Translated: CSASSQPTNEKLFF. The rearrangement uses TRBV20-1 and TRBJ1-4; no clear D. The germline gives CDR1 DFQATT, CDR2 SNEGSKA (reference sequence). Trimming stripped 3 bases from V and 0 bases from J, with 8 bases between. This CDR3 spans 14 amino acids.

In its sample, this clonotype was seen a few times. The V gene is TRBV20-1, the J gene TRBJ1-5; a possible D gene is TRBD1 (5 bases). Germline CDR1 and CDR2: DFQATT and SNEGSKA (reference sequence). The CDR3 runs 17 residues. Trimming shortened V by 2 bases and J by 0 bases, and 17 bases separated the two germline ends. CDR3 sequence: CSARQGLGVYSNQPQHF. The CDR3 region has the DNA TGCAGTGCTAGACAGGGCTTAGGCGTCTATAGCAATCAGCCCCAGCATTTT.

This clonotype came up many times. J is TRBJ2-3 and V is TRBV4-3; weak D call: TRBD2 (6 bases). The V gene lost 0 bases and the J gene lost 6 bases, with 7 bases spanning the gap. Germline assignment: CDR1 LGHNA and CDR2 YSLEER. The CDR3 runs to 13 residues. The CDR3 DNA reads TGCGCCAGCAGCCAAGATGCGGGGGATACGCAGTATTTT. It is translated as CASSQDAGDTQYF.

This clonotype was found many times. The CDR3 sequence is CASSFPGGSTDTQYF. CDR3 sequence (DNA): TGTGCCAGCAGCTTCCCAGGGGGCTCAACAGATACGCAGTATTTT. This chain joins TRBV7-8 and TRBJ2-3; 8 bases line up with TRBD1. The CDR3 has 15 residues. Germline V gene lookup returns CDR1 SGHVS and CDR2 FQNEAQ. Germline trimming cut 3 bases from V and 3 bases from J; bases unmatched to any gene: 5.

The table lists this clonotype with many counts. The V call is TRBV5-1, the J call TRBJ1-2, with 8 nucleotides matching TRBD1. The length of the CDR3 is 14 residues. With 3 bases clipped from V and 2 bases from J, the junction kept 3 bases outside the gene matches. Germline-derived CDR1 and CDR2 are SGHRS and YFSETQ. This CDR3 is CASSWGQENYGYTF. CDR3 DNA sequence: TGCGCCAGCAGCTGGGGACAGGAAAACTATGGCTACACCTTC.

There are many counts of this clonotype. The CDR3 DNA sequence: TGCGCCAGCAGCCAAGACACCGGGACTAGCGTTTTCAATGAGCAGTTCTTC. Encoded protein: CASSQDTGTSVFNEQFF. The chain uses TRBV4-1 and TRBJ2-1; 10 positions match TRBD2. CDR1 and CDR2 (germline): MGHRA, YSYEKL. The V segment lost 0 bases and the J segment 6 bases; nucleotides outside the gene matches: 8. The CDR3 runs to 17 residues.

In this sample, this clonotype turned up a few times. The rearrangement links TRBV9 to TRBJ1-1; a possible D gene is TRBD1 (6 bases). V lost 3 bases and J lost 5, with 17 bases in between. Germline V gene lookup returns CDR1 SGDLS and CDR2 YYNGEE. The CDR3 covers 15 residues. The CDR3 DNA is TGTGCCAGCAGCGCCGAGGAGGGGGGGAGAACTGAAGCTTTCTTT. Its translation: CASSAEEGGRTEAFF.

This clonotype was seen ten or more times. The chain joins TRBV5-1 to TRBJ2-3; 9 positions match TRBD2. Germline lookup yields CDR1 SGHRS and CDR2 YFSETQ. This CDR3 is 14 amino acids long. V lost 4 bases and J lost 5; bases outside the gene matches: 5. The CDR3, as DNA: TGCGCCAGCAGCCAGCGACTAGCGGAAGATACGCAGTATTTT. This encodes CASSQRLAEDTQYF.

This clonotype was counted many times. The chain uses TRBV21-1 and TRBJ2-4; TRBD1, the D gene given by the table, was not confirmed from the DNA. TRBV21-1 is classified as a pseudogene. CDR3 length: 16 residues. CDR3 loop: CASSKAGEMDGNIQYF. CDR3 nucleotide sequence: TGTGCCAGCAGCAAAGCAGGGGAGATGGATGGAAACATTCAGTACTTC.

This clonotype was detected ten times or more. V and J are TRBV4-1 and TRBJ2-2, with 8 bases fitting TRBD1. V was pared by 4 bases and J by 4 bases, with 5 bases of the junction left unmatched. CDR1 is MGHRA, CDR2 YSYEKL, per germline. The CDR3 has 15 residues. The CDR3, as DNA: TGCGCCAGCAGCCGATTGGGACAGGCCACCGGGGAGCTGTTTTTT. It specifies CASSRLGQATGELFF.